The TCR beta chain described here comes from a study of vaccination and CD4 T cells after COVID-19. Study-wide context: Cells received overlapping spike peptides from SARS-CoV-2, HCoV-NL63, HCoV-OC43 and HCoV-229E as stimulation.

The assay that was used to sequence DNA from cultured CD4+ T cells was the Oncomine TCR Beta short-read assay. TCRdb used MiXCR to reprocess the PCR reads, holding one entry per CDR3 protein. Altogether some 10,000 distinct CDR3 sequences are present, 45% to 60% being singletons, with the ten largest covering under 25%. Regarding this clonotype: Its antigen is currently unknown.

With V trimmed by 0 bases and J by 11 bases, 4 bases remained unmatched. The CDR3 extends over 13 amino acids. Germline V gene sequence: CDR1 MNHEY, CDR2 SVGAGI. Treatment in this sample: roughly ten-day PBMC culture with coronavirus spike peptide pools or control peptides (ViraFEST assay). ViraFEST stimulated the growth of antigen-specific T cells using peptide pools and subsequently profiled their TCRs by sequencing. Sequenced sample: CD4+ T cells from blood, cultured in vitro. The chain links TRBV6-5 to TRBJ1-1, with TRBD1 matching over 9 bases. This sequence originates from a human donor who had recovered from COVID-19. The CDR3 DNA follows: TGTGCCAGCAGTTACTCGGGACAGGGCAGGGCTTTCTTT. Protein: CASSYSGQGRAFF.